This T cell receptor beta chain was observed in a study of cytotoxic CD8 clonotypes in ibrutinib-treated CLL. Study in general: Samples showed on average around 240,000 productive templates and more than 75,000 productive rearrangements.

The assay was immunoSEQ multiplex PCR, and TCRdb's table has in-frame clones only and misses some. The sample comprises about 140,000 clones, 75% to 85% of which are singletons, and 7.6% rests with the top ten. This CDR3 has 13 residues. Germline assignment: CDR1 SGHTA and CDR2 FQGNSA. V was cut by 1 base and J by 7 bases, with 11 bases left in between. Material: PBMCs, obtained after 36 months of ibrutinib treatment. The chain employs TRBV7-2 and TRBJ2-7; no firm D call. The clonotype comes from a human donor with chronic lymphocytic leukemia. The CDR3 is CASSLGPFSEQYF. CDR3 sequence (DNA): TGTGCCAGCAGCTTAGGCCCCTTCTCTGAGCAGTACTTC.